This TCR beta chain was identified in a study of spatial heterogeneity in lung cancer. Study summary: Detection of beta-chain sequences consistently exceeded that of alpha-chain sequences. As counted in raw reads, each unique TCR and UMI combination appeared more than ten times on average. Study outcomes and limitations: Mutation tallies in tumors tracked expanded intratumoral alpha and beta TCR counts.

This clonotype is judged medium-sized. Its antigen is still unknown. Unique molecular identifiers tagged every individual TCR cDNA molecule. TCRdb re-called the 5' RACE reads with MiXCR, one entry per CDR3 protein. The data hold 4,900 or so distinct CDR3 sequences, with about a third observed a single time. Time point denoted: sample taken at primary tumor resection. Patients with untreated early-stage non-small cell lung cancer, numbering 72, were the donors. The CDR3 is 15 residues long. Trimming left V 7 bases short and J 2 bases short, with 15 bases between. The germline V gene has CDR1 MNHEY and CDR2 SVGAGI.

This rearrangement joins TRBV6-5 to TRBJ1-3, with D possibly matching TRBD1 (5 bases). The clonotype was recovered from a male donor with early-stage non-small cell lung cancer. Material: lung tumor tissue, obtained at surgery. CDR3 residues: CASTFGTGPGNTIYF. In DNA, the CDR3 is TGTGCCAGCACTTTCGGAACGGGGCCTGGAAACACCATATATTTT.